A single sample gave rise to the 13 T cell receptor beta chains below, sequenced in a study of cytotoxic CD8 clonotypes in ibrutinib-treated CLL. Profiled with immunoSEQ multiplex PCR; TCRdb holds only in-frame clones, not every one. The sample includes roughly 250,000 clones, 70% of them seen just once. The specimen was PBMCs, collected after 24 months of ibrutinib treatment. These receptors were obtained from a human donor with chronic lymphocytic leukemia.

The count of this clone is one. The rearrangement uses TRBV4-3 and TRBJ1-2; D remains ambiguous. Trimming cost V 0 bases and J 0 bases, with 8 bases left between them. In germline, CDR1 is LGHNA, CDR2 YSLEER. The CDR3 covers 15 residues. CDR3 coding DNA: TGCGCCAGCAGCCAAGATAGAGAGTCTAACTATGGCTACACCTTC. Amino acid sequence: CASSQDRESNYGYTF.

In its sample, this clone was seen once. V gene TRBV9 combines with J gene TRBJ1-2; 7 bases agree with TRBD1. This CDR3 is 15 amino acids long. V gave up 0 bases and J gave up 0 bases; unmatched junction bases: 2. CDR1 and CDR2 (germline): SGDLS, YYNGEE. CDR3 loop: CASSVVDRANYGYTF. CDR3 coding DNA: TGTGCCAGCAGCGTAGTAGACAGGGCTAACTATGGCTACACCTTC.

The count of this clone is one. V gene TRBV11-3 combines with J gene TRBJ1-1; D is possibly TRBD1 (5 bases). Looked up from germline, CDR1 is SGHNT and CDR2 is YENEEA. The CDR3 sequence is 12 residues long. V lost 5 bases and J lost 6, with 10 bases in between. The CDR3 bases are TGTGCCAGCAGCACCCGGGGGGCTGAAGCTTTCTTT. Its protein is CASSTRGAEAFF.

This chain connects TRBV9 to TRBJ1-1; D gene ambiguous. Germline values: CDR1 SGDLS, CDR2 YYNGEE. The CDR3 sequence is 15 residues long. Trimming shortened V by 6 bases and J by 1 base, and 16 bases separated the two germline ends. The CDR3 DNA is TGTGCCAGCACCCGTGATGGTAGCAAGAACACTGAAGCTTTCTTT. Translation gives CASTRDGSKNTEAFF.

The V gene is TRBV28, the J gene TRBJ1-2, with D tentatively TRBD1 (5 bases). V was cut by 5 bases and J by 7 bases, with 17 bases left in between. This CDR3 has 14 residues. Germline V gives CDR1 MDHEN, CDR2 SYDVKM. CDR3 coding DNA: TGTGCCAGCAGTACCTCTGAGGGGCGAGGTGGCTACACCTTC. Its translation: CASSTSEGRGGYTF.

This chain links TRBV2 with TRBJ1-2; TRBD1 agrees at 11 bases. The CDR3 contains 13 residues. Trimming cost V 7 bases and J 5 bases; bases outside gene matches: 3. Looked up from germline, CDR1 is SNHLY and CDR2 is FYNNEI. DNA for the CDR3: TGTGCCAGCAAGGGGACAGGGGGATATGGCTACACCTTC. This encodes CASKGTGGYGYTF.

The CDR3 reads CASLSEVGGSYNEQFF. CDR3 nucleotide sequence: TGTGCCAGCCTCTCAGAGGTCGGAGGCTCCTACAATGAGCAGTTCTTC. The chain joins TRBV28 to TRBJ2-1; D might be TRBD2 (5 bases). CDR1 is MDHEN and CDR2 is SYDVKM in the germline V gene. V lost 8 bases and J 0 bases, leaving 17 bases between the germline ends. The CDR3 length is 16 residues.

As regards this clone: Germline and junction disagree at one end, which may indicate a read error. This sample also contains other DNA sequences that code for the same CDR3. J is TRBJ1-5 and V is TRBV28, with a weak D call TRBD1 (5 bases). The CDR3 runs to 14 residues. Germline assignment: CDR1 MDHEN and CDR2 SYDVKM. The CDR3 sequence: CASSPETDNQPQHF. DNA for the CDR3: TGCGCCAGCAGTCCGGAGACAGATAATCAGCCCCAGCATTTT. The full variable domain, its missing parts supplied by reference TRBV28 and TRBJ1-5, is DVKVTQSSRYLVKRTGEKVFLECVQDMDHENMFWYRQDPGLGLRLIYFSYDVKMKEKGDIPEGYSVSREKKERFSLILESASTNQTSMYLCASSPETDNQPQHFGDGTRLSIL.

J is TRBJ2-7 and V is TRBV15; D not certain. Germline V gene lookup returns CDR1 LNHNV and CDR2 YYDKDF (reference sequence). The V end was cut by 0 bases, the J end by 5 bases, with 14 bases between. This CDR3 region has 15 residues. CDR3 loop: CATSRDMAGPNEQYF. CDR3 in DNA: TGTGCCACCAGCAGAGATATGGCAGGACCCAACGAGCAGTACTTC. Filled out from reference TRBV15 and TRBJ2-7, the complete variable domain reads DAMVIQNPRYQVTQFGKPVTLSCSQTLNHNVMYWYQQKSSQAPKLLFHYYDKDFNNEADTPDNFQSRRPNTSFCFLDIRSPGLGDTAMYLCATSRDMAGPNEQYFGPGTRLTVT.

J is TRBJ2-2 and V is TRBV7-9; the D is unclear. Germline CDR1 reads SEHNR; CDR2 reads FQNEAQ (reference sequence). This CDR3 contains 14 residues. Trimming cost V 1 base and J 6 bases, with 9 bases left between them. The chain's CDR3 is CASSLVSAAGELFF. CDR3 nucleotides: TGTGCCAGCAGCTTAGTGTCGGCTGCCGGGGAGCTGTTTTTT.

This clone was counted a few times. The chain couples TRBV19 to TRBJ1-5; 7 positions match TRBD1. The CDR3 length is 15 residues. CDR1 is LNHDA, CDR2 SQIVND, per germline (reference sequence). J lost 4 bases, V lost 7 bases, and 10 bases had no gene match. CDR3 nucleotide sequence: TGTGCCAGTAAACCTCTAGACAGGGAGAATCAGCCCCAGCATTTT. Residues: CASKPLDRENQPQHF. Together with reference TRBV19 and TRBJ1-5, the CDR3 gives the full variable domain: DGGITQSPKYLFRKEGQNVTLSCEQNLNHDAMYWYRQDPGQGLRLIYYSQIVNDFQKGDIAEGYSVSREKKESFPLTVTSAQKNPTAFYLCASKPLDRENQPQHFGDGTRLSIL.

Notes on this clone: Mismatch with germline at one junction end may stem from a read error. V is TRBV7-7 and J is TRBJ2-5, with D uncertain. Germline CDR1 reads SSHAT; CDR2 reads FNYEAQ (reference sequence). This CDR3 is 15 amino acids long. CDR3 sequence: CASSLGVGSEETQYF. CDR3 nucleotide sequence: TGTGCTAGCAGCTTAGGTGTTGGTTCCGAAGAGACCCAGTACTTC.

The chain uses TRBV4-3 and TRBJ2-7, with 9 bases aligning to TRBD1. Germline values: CDR1 LGHNA, CDR2 YSLEER. V trimming: 4 bases; J trimming: 3 bases; junction bases outside the gene matches: 4. The CDR3 consists of 14 residues. In nucleotides, the CDR3 is TGCGCCAGCAGCCCCGGGACAGGGAACTACGAGCAGTACTTC. This codes for CASSPGTGNYEQYF.